This record concerns one T cell receptor (beta chain) sequence. Sample treatment: over 15 received Ad26.COV2.S at low or high dose, single or two shots; 5 received placebo; per-sample allocation not given. Day 63 following the first vaccine or placebo injection was when the samples were taken. The individual, an adult aged 18-55 years, was a donor in Boston. This record belongs to a study of Ad26.COV2.S vaccination and SARS-CoV-2 variants. This CDR3 comprises 16 residues. The ends were cut back, 5 bases at V and 0 bases at J, with 17 bases in the middle. Germline V CDR1 and CDR2: SGHTS, YDEGEE. Clones were sequenced by immunoSEQ multiplex PCR, and TCRdb holds only the in-frame ones, with some missing. The sample has hundreds of thousands of clones, about 86% seen once.

The genes are TRBV5-8 and TRBJ1-1, with no clear D. This material consisted of peripheral blood, taken in a trial of Ad26.COV2.S vaccine versus placebo. The sequence came from a person aged 18-60 years who received the Ad26.COV2.S COVID-19 vaccine or a placebo. The CDR3 DNA reads as TGTGCCAGCAGGCTCATCCTTGTTATCATGAACACTGAAGCTTTCTTT. Protein: CASRLILVIMNTEAFF.